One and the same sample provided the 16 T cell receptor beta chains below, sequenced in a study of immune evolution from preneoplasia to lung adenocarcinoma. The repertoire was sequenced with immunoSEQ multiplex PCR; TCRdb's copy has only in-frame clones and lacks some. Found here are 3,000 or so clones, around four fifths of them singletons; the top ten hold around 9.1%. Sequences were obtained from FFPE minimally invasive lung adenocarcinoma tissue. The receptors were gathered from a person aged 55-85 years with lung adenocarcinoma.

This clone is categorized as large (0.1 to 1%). The CDR3 loop is CASSSTVPGLAGGETQYF. The CDR3 DNA reads TGTGCCAGCAGCTCCACAGTCCCGGGACTAGCGGGAGGGGAGACCCAGTACTTC. This chain links TRBV7-8 with TRBJ2-5; TRBD2 matches at 16 bases. The CDR3 is made up of 18 amino acids. The germline V gene encodes CDR1 SGHVS and CDR2 FQNEAQ. V gave up 4 bases and J gave up 5 bases; unmatched junction bases: 10.

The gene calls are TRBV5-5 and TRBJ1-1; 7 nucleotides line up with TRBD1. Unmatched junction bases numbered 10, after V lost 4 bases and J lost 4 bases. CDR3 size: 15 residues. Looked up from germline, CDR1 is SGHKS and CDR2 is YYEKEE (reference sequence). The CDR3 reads CASSPRWAGGTEAFF. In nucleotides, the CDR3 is TGTGCCAGCAGCCCCCGGTGGGCAGGGGGCACTGAAGCTTTCTTT.

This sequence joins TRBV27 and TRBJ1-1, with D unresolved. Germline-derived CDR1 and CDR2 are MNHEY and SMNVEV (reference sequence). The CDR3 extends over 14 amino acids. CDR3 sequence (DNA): TGTGCAGTAAGGGAGCACCCCGTTGGTGGTGAAGCTTTCTTT. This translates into CAVREHPVGGEAFF.

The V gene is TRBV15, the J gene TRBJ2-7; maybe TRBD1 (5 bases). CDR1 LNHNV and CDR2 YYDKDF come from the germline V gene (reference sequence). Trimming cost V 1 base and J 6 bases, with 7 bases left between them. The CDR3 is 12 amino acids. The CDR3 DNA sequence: TGTGCCACCAGCAGAGCAGGGTCCGAGCAGTACTTC. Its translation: CATSRAGSEQYF. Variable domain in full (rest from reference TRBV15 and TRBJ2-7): DAMVIQNPRYQVTQFGKPVTLSCSQTLNHNVMYWYQQKSSQAPKLLFHYYDKDFNNEADTPDNFQSRRPNTSFCFLDIRSPGLGDTAMYLCATSRAGSEQYFGPGTRLTVT.

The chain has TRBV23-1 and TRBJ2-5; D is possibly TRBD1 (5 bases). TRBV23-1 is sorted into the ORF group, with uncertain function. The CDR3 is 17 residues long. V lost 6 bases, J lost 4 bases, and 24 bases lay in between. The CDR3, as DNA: TGCGCCAGCAGCCGCACGATACAGGCCCAATCAATAGAGACCCAGTACTTC. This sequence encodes CASSRTIQAQSIETQYF.

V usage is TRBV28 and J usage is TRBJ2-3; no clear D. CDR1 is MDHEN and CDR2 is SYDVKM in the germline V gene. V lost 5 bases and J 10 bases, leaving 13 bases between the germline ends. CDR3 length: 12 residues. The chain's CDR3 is CASSAWTLSQYF. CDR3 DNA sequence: TGTGCCAGCAGTGCCTGGACCCTGTCGCAGTATTTT.

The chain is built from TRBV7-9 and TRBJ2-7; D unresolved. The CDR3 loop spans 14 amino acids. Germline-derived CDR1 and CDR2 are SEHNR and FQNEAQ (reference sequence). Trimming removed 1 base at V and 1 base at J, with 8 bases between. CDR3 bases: TGTGCCAGCAGCTTAGACGACAAGTCCTACGAGCAGTACTTC. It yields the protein CASSLDDKSYEQYF.

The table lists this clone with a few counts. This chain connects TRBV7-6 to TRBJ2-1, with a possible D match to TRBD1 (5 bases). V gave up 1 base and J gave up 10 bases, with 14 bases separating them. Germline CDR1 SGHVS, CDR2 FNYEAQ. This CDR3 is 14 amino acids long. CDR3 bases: TGTGCCAGCAGCTTAGAGATCAGGGTGGGGGAGCAGTTCTTC. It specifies CASSLEIRVGEQFF.

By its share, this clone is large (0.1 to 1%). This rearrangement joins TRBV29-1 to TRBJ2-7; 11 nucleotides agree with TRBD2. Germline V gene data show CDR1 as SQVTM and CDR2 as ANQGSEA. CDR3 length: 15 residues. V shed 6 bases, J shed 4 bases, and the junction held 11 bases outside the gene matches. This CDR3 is CSVEISGRAPYEQYF. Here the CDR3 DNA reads TGCAGCGTCGAGATTAGCGGGAGGGCCCCTTACGAGCAGTACTTC.

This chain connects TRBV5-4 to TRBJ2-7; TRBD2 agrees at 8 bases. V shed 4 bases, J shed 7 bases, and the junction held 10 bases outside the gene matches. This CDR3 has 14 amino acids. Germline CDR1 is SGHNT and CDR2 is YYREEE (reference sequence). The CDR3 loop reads CASSPPGLVGEQYF. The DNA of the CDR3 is TGTGCCAGCAGCCCACCGGGACTAGTTGGTGAGCAGTACTTC.

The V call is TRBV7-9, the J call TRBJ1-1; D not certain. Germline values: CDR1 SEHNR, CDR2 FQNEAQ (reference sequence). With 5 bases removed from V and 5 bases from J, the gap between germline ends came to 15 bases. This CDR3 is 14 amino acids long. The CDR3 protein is CASSPLGQGTEAFF. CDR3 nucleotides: TGTGCCAGCAGCCCACTAGGCCAAGGTACTGAAGCTTTCTTT.

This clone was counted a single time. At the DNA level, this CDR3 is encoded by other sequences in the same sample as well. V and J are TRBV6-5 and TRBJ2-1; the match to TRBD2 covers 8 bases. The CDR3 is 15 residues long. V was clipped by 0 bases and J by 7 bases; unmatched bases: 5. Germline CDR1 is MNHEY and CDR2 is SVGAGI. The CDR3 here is CASSYSRREGNEQFF. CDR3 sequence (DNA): TGTGCCAGCAGTTACTCCCGACGGGAGGGGAATGAGCAGTTCTTC.

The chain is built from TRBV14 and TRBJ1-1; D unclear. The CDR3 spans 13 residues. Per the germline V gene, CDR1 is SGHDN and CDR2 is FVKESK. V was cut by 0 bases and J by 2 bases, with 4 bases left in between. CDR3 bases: TGTGCCAGCAGCCAAGAAGACAACACTGAAGCTTTCTTT. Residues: CASSQEDNTEAFF.

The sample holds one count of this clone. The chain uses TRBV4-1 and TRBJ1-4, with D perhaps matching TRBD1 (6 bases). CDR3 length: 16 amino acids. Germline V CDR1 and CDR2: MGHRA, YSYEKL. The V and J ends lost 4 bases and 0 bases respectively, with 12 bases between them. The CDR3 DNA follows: TGCGCCAGCAGCCCCCGGGGGGCAGCAACTAATGAAAAACTGTTTTTT. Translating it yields CASSPRGAATNEKLFF.

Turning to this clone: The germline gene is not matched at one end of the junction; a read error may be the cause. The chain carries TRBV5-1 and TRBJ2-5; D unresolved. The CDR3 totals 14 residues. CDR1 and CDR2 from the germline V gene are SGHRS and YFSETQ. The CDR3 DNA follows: TGCACCAGCAGCTTGGTAGTACAGAAAGAGACCCAGTACTTC. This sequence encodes CTSSLVVQKETQYF.

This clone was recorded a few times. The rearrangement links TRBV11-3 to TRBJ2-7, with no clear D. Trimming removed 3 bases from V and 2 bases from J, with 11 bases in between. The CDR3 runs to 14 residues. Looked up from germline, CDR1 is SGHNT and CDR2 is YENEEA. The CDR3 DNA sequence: TGTGCCAGCAGCTTTGTGAGTTCTCCCTACGAGCAGTACTTC. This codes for CASSFVSSPYEQYF.